The 29 T cell receptor beta chains reported below all come from one sample, sequenced in a study of early T cells in non-severe SARS-CoV-2 infection (dated by TCRdb to about 2021). To prepare the library, 5' RACE was applied. This sample was sequenced with a NextSeq 500. TCRdb reran the public reads through fastp at Q25 and MiXCR, keeping productive beta chains. Here each entry gathers all rows of one CDR3 protein and keeps the most common genes and DNA. This sample comprises around 84,000 distinct CDR3 sequences, 9% to 13% of them detected only once. The ten largest account for roughly 3% of the sample. The sample was whole blood. Receptor source: an adult who was a healthcare worker with PCR-confirmed SARS-CoV-2 infection or an uninfected control (not recorded which).

As to this clonotype: A much more abundant neighbour one base away suggests this may be a read error. The rearrangement joins TRBV12-3 or TRBV12-4 to TRBJ2-3; TRBD1 matches 7 bases. This CDR3 contains 14 residues. V gave up 9 bases and J gave up 0 bases; unmatched junction bases: 6. This CDR3 reads CARSRQGSTDTQYF. Here the CDR3 DNA reads TGTGCCAGGAGTCGACAGGGAAGCACAGATACGCAGTATTTT.

This clonotype has a handful of counts. The chain uses TRBV28 and TRBJ2-7, with 8 bases matching TRBD1. The J segment lost 2 bases and the V segment lost 7 bases, leaving 7 bases of the junction unmatched. CDR3 size: 14 residues. Germline V lookup: CDR1 MDHEN, CDR2 SYDVKM. This CDR3 is CASTPRTGTYEQYF. The CDR3 DNA reads as TGTGCCAGCACCCCGCGGACAGGGACCTACGAGCAGTACTTC.

There are many counts of this clonotype. CDR3 coding DNA: TGTGCCAGCAGCTTAGGGGACATCGGGTCACCCCTCCACTTT. This encodes CASSLGDIGSPLHF. The chain combines TRBV7-9 with TRBJ1-6, with D perhaps matching TRBD1 (6 bases). There are 14 residues in the CDR3. Germline V lookup: CDR1 SEHNR, CDR2 FQNEAQ (reference sequence). The germline V and J ends were trimmed by 1 base and 10 bases, with 11 bases remaining between them.

This chain joins TRBV21-1 and TRBJ2-1; the DNA was not compared with TRBD2, the D call given in the table. TRBV21-1 is listed as a pseudogene. There are 16 residues in the CDR3. The CDR3 here is CASSDDSGRAYNEQFF. The CDR3 DNA follows: TGTGCCAGCAGCGACGATAGCGGGAGAGCCTACAATGAGCAGTTCTTC.

This clonotype came up many times. The rearrangement uses TRBV19 and TRBJ1-5; D call uncertain. The germline V gene encodes CDR1 LNHDA and CDR2 SQIVND (reference sequence). This CDR3 comprises 15 residues. Trimming pared 4 bases from V and 0 bases from J, leaving 10 bases between. The DNA of the CDR3 is TGTGCCAGTAGTAGTCTCGGCTATAGCAATCAGCCCCAGCATTTT. Translated: CASSSLGYSNQPQHF. Complete variable domain (other parts from reference TRBV19 and TRBJ1-5): DGGITQSPKYLFRKEGQNVTLSCEQNLNHDAMYWYRQDPGQGLRLIYYSQIVNDFQKGDIAEGYSVSREKKESFPLTVTSAQKNPTAFYLCASSSLGYSNQPQHFGDGTRLSIL.

This clonotype was counted at least ten times. This sequence joins TRBV6-5 and TRBJ2-3; no reliable D call. The ends were cut back, 5 bases at V and 4 bases at J, with 16 bases in the middle. This CDR3 is built from 15 residues. The V gene's germline CDR1 is MNHEY and CDR2 SVGAGI. CDR3 in amino acids: CASSKQNQRADTQYF. CDR3 nucleotides: TGTGCCAGCAGTAAACAAAACCAGAGAGCAGATACGCAGTATTTT.

This clonotype has only a few counts. The J gene is TRBJ2-3, the V gene TRBV6-1; D call uncertain. Trimming took 8 bases from V and 5 from J, leaving 8 bases between them. Germline-derived CDR1 and CDR2 are MNHNS and SASEGT. The CDR3 consists of 11 residues. CDR3 loop: CASGVVDTQYF. CDR3 nucleotides: TGTGCCAGCGGGGTCGTAGATACGCAGTATTTT.

The chain joins TRBV30 to TRBJ1-1; D not resolved. The CDR3 spans 12 residues. Trimming removed 1 base from V and 4 bases from J, with 7 bases in between. Looked up from germline, CDR1 is GTSNPN and CDR2 is SVGIG (reference sequence). The CDR3 loop reads CAWSDTGTEAFF. In nucleotides, the CDR3 is TGTGCCTGGAGTGACACGGGCACTGAAGCTTTCTTT.

A few counts support this clonotype. This chain links TRBV5-1 with TRBJ1-1; a weak D match, TRBD1 (6 bases). The CDR3 spans 18 residues. CDR1 and CDR2 from the germline V gene are SGHRS and YFSETQ. Trimming took off 0 bases at V and 0 bases at J, with 18 bases between the two ends. The CDR3 sequence: CASSLAPGQGNLNTEAFF. DNA of the CDR3: TGCGCCAGCAGCTTGGCCCCCGGCCAGGGGAACTTGAACACTGAAGCTTTCTTT.

This clonotype was found a few times. The chain recombines TRBV29-1 with TRBJ2-5, with D possibly being TRBD1 (5 bases). V gave up 6 bases and J gave up 5 bases, with 13 bases separating them. CDR1 and CDR2 from the germline V gene are SQVTM and ANQGSEA. CDR3 length: 12 amino acids. The CDR3 protein is CSVWKGRETQYF. The CDR3 region has the DNA TGCAGCGTCTGGAAGGGGCGGGAGACCCAGTACTTC.

This rearrangement joins TRBV25-1 to TRBJ2-3; D ambiguous. The germline V gene has CDR1 MGHDK and CDR2 SYGVNS. Trimming left V 2 bases short and J 4 bases short, with 4 bases between. CDR3 length: 12 amino acids. CDR3 sequence reads: CASSEPPDTQYF. For the CDR3, the DNA is TGTGCCAGCAGTGAACCTCCAGATACGCAGTATTTT.

The sample holds many counts of this clonotype. The genes are TRBV2 and TRBJ1-1; D is uncertain. The CDR3 is 13 residues long. V lost 4 bases and J lost 4, with 10 bases in between. The germline CDR1 and CDR2 sequences are SNHLY and FYNNEI. CDR3 amino acids: CASSVGRPTEAFF. CDR3 coding DNA: TGTGCCAGCAGTGTGGGCAGGCCCACTGAAGCTTTCTTT.

In its sample, this clonotype was seen many times. The chain carries TRBV20-1 and TRBJ1-5; 7 bases map to TRBD1. J gave up 4 bases and V 1 base, and 7 bases lay outside the gene matches. Germline V gene data show CDR1 as DFQATT and CDR2 as SNEGSKA (reference sequence). The CDR3 is 15 amino acids. CDR3 sequence (DNA): TGCAGTGCTAGAGGCCGGACAGGCCCAAATCAGCCCCAGCATTTT. It specifies CSARGRTGPNQPQHF.

This clonotype was counted at least ten times. In DNA, the CDR3 is TGTGCCAGCACCGCCCGGGGCCTTAACACCGGGGAGCTGTTTTTT. It is translated as CASTARGLNTGELFF. This chain links TRBV21-1 with TRBJ2-2; the DNA was not used to check the table's D call, TRBD1. TRBV21-1 is a pseudogene segment. The CDR3 runs 15 residues.

The V call is TRBV21-1, the J call TRBJ2-7; the table's D call TRBD1 went unverified against the DNA. TRBV21-1 is a pseudogene locus. The CDR3 spans 16 residues. The DNA for the CDR3 is TGTGCCAGCAGCAAATACCCGGGAGCCTCCTTCTACGAGCAGTACTTC. This codes for CASSKYPGASFYEQYF.

This clonotype was seen ten or more times. The V gene is TRBV11-1, the J gene TRBJ2-2, with TRBD1 matching over 9 bases. The V segment lost 5 bases and the J segment 6 bases; nucleotides outside the gene matches: 7. The CDR3 consists of 15 residues. Germline assignment: CDR1 SGHAT and CDR2 FQDESV (reference sequence). The CDR3 is CASSPGQGRSGELFF. The DNA of the CDR3 is TGTGCCAGCAGCCCTGGACAGGGGAGGTCCGGGGAGCTGTTTTTT.

This clonotype occurred a few times. The chain is built from TRBV11-2 and TRBJ2-3, with D possibly TRBD2 on 5 matching bases. The CDR3 sequence is 14 residues long. CDR1 and CDR2 from the germline V gene are SGHAT and FQNNGV. With 7 bases removed from V and 0 bases from J, the gap between germline ends came to 11 bases. CDR3 loop: CASKDSLSTDTQYF. In DNA, the CDR3 is TGTGCCAGCAAGGACTCCCTTAGCACAGATACGCAGTATTTT.

This clonotype appeared many times. This chain connects TRBV20-1 to TRBJ1-1; D call uncertain. This CDR3 has 14 amino acids. Trimming removed 6 bases from V and 0 bases from J, with 14 bases in between. Germline V gene lookup returns CDR1 DFQATT and CDR2 SNEGSKA (reference sequence). DNA for the CDR3: TGCAGTGCGCCGACTGGAAGTCTGAACACTGAAGCTTTCTTT. It translates to CSAPTGSLNTEAFF.

Sample share makes this clonotype medium-sized. The rearrangement uses TRBV7-9 and TRBJ2-7, with 8 bases that match TRBD1. The germline V gene has CDR1 SEHNR and CDR2 FQNEAQ (reference sequence). V was pared by 4 bases and J by 8 bases, with 10 bases of the junction left unmatched. The CDR3 is 14 residues long. For the CDR3, the DNA is TGTGCCAGCAGCTCCAGGGGGCCCGAAGCCAAGCAGTACTTC. It is translated as CASSSRGPEAKQYF.

This chain links TRBV29-1 with TRBJ2-2; no reliable D call. Trimming stripped 4 bases from V and 0 bases from J, with 6 bases between. Germline CDR1 is SQVTM and CDR2 is ANQGSEA. This CDR3 has 13 residues. The DNA for the CDR3 is TGCAGCGTTGGTGTCCCGAACACCGGGGAGCTGTTTTTT. Translated: CSVGVPNTGELFF.

There are a few counts of this clonotype. The V and J genes are TRBV18 and TRBJ2-4; no clear D. The CDR3 loop spans 17 amino acids. CDR1 is KGHSH and CDR2 is LQKENI in the germline V gene. V gave up 3 bases and J gave up 0 bases, with 15 bases separating them. CDR3 loop: CASSPEERRLAKNIQYF. The CDR3, as DNA: TGTGCCAGCTCACCGGAAGAACGTAGACTAGCCAAAAACATTCAGTACTTC.

Many counts were recorded for this clonotype. The chain employs TRBV18 and TRBJ1-2; the D is unclear. V was trimmed by 4 bases and J by 2 bases, leaving 5 bases between them. The CDR3 runs 12 residues. Germline lookup yields CDR1 KGHSH and CDR2 LQKENI. As DNA, the CDR3 is TGTGCCAGCTCACTCCGGAACTATGGCTACACCTTC. This codes for CASSLRNYGYTF.

The table lists this clonotype with many counts. The rearrangement joins TRBV20-1 to TRBJ2-7; D unresolved. Trimming removed 2 bases at V and 3 bases at J, with 20 bases between. CDR3 size: 16 residues. Germline-derived CDR1 and CDR2 are DFQATT and SNEGSKA (reference sequence). In nucleotides, the CDR3 is TGCAGTGCTAGAAAGGACCCCCTTATACGTTTCTACGAGCAGTACTTC. This translates into CSARKDPLIRFYEQYF.

This clonotype appeared a few times. CDR3 protein: CSARDPSGILADTQYF. For the CDR3, the DNA is TGCAGTGCTAGGGACCCTAGCGGGATTTTGGCAGATACGCAGTATTTT. This chain links TRBV20-1 with TRBJ2-3; 9 nucleotides match TRBD2. V shed 3 bases, J shed 4 bases, and the junction held 11 bases outside the gene matches. Germline lookup yields CDR1 DFQATT and CDR2 SNEGSKA (reference sequence). The CDR3 runs to 16 residues.

The sample holds many counts of this clonotype. This sequence joins TRBV18 and TRBJ2-1, with D possibly being TRBD1 or TRBD2 (5 bases each). Trimming removed 3 bases at V and 0 bases at J, with 12 bases between. Germline V gene data show CDR1 as KGHSH and CDR2 as LQKENI. CDR3 length: 16 residues. DNA for the CDR3: TGTGCCAGCTCACCCAGGTGGGGGAGCTCCTACAATGAGCAGTTCTTC. It translates to CASSPRWGSSYNEQFF.

This clonotype has at least ten counts. The chain has TRBV2 and TRBJ2-5, with D hard to call. CDR3 length equals 15 residues. Germline loops: CDR1 SNHLY, CDR2 FYNNEI. Trimming shortened V by 2 bases and J by 1 base, and 11 bases separated the two germline ends. The CDR3 DNA follows: TGTGCCAGCAGTGAAACCCTGATCCTCCAAGAGACCCAGTACTTC. It yields the protein CASSETLILQETQYF.

This clonotype came up a few times. An end of the junction does not agree with germline; a read error may underlie this. The chain couples TRBV7-7 to TRBJ2-5, with TRBD2 as a possible D gene (5 bases). The CDR3 sequence is 15 residues long. Per germline, CDR1 SSHAT and CDR2 FNYEAQ (reference sequence). The CDR3 DNA sequence: TGTGCTAGCAGCTTTGGCTCGGAGGTCCAAGAGACCCAGTACTTC. This sequence encodes CASSFGSEVQETQYF.

This clonotype was recorded a few times. This chain joins TRBV18 and TRBJ2-7, with D possibly TRBD2 on 5 matching bases. CDR1 is KGHSH and CDR2 is LQKENI in the germline V gene. This CDR3 is built from 13 residues. The ends were cut back, 5 bases at V and 6 bases at J, with 14 bases in the middle. The CDR3 nucleotides read TGTGCCAGCTCAATAGGACTTACCGGCGAGCAGTACTTC. As protein: CASSIGLTGEQYF.

In its sample, this clonotype was seen many times. The chain has TRBV7-9 and TRBJ2-5; 8 bases are a match to TRBD1. Germline CDR1 reads SEHNR; CDR2 reads FQNEAQ (reference sequence). V dropped 5 bases and J dropped 9; count of bases not matched to a gene: 11. This CDR3 contains 14 residues. The CDR3 sequence is CASSTQQGEFAQYF. In nucleotides, the CDR3 is TGTGCCAGCAGCACCCAACAGGGGGAGTTTGCCCAGTACTTC.